The subject of this entry is one T cell receptor beta chain. As yet, its antigen is unknown. Prepared TCR beta cDNA libraries contained unique molecular identifiers. TCRdb re-called the PCR reads with MiXCR, one entry per CDR3 protein. The sample carries 740,000 or so distinct CDR3 sequences, approximately 50% recorded once. This entry comes from a study of post-analysis software for immune sequencing data. Findings of the study overall: Among roughly 5 TRBV segments more frequent in patients than controls were TRBV5-6, TRBV5-1 and TRBV20-1.

The trim removed 2 bases at V and 9 bases at J, leaving 6 bases unmatched. The CDR3 is made up of 14 amino acids. CDR1 is SQVTM, CDR2 ANQGSEA, per germline. Material: blood. The source is a girl between 10 and 17 years old with multiple sclerosis. The rearrangement links TRBV29-1 to TRBJ2-1; 11 nucleotides align to TRBD2. CDR3 nucleotide sequence: TGCAGCGTTGAATGGCTAGCGGGAGGAGGTGAGCAGTTCTTC. Its translation is CSVEWLAGGGEQFF.